These T cell receptor beta chains were read from a single sample in a study of tumor-infiltrating lymphocytes in localized non-small cell lung cancer. Using immunoSEQ multiplex PCR, the repertoire was profiled, and TCRdb retains in-frame clones only, with some absent. Among 12,000 or so clones listed, 67% were seen once. Source material: uninvolved lung tissue not adjacent to the tumor. These TCRs come from a human donor with non-small cell lung cancer. Both conserved end residues are part of each CDR3. The D gene is left open where the match is weak. Only part of the rows carry a size: once, few, many, or a class if the clone is expanded.

d_call,j_call,v_call,clone_size,cdr3_nt,cdr3_aa
TRBD2,TRBJ2-1,TRBV11-2,-,TGTGCCAGCAGCTTCCTAGCGGGAGGGCCGAATGAGCAGTTCTTC,CASSFLAGGPNEQFF
-,TRBJ2-4,TRBV7-8,-,TGTGCCAGCAGCCCGACAGAAGTACAAGCCAAAAACATTCAGTACTTC,CASSPTEVQAKNIQYF
-,TRBJ2-2,TRBV2,-,TGTGCCAGCAGTTCCCGACTCGGATCGGCCGGGGAGCTGTTTTTT,CASSSRLGSAGELFF
-,TRBJ2-2,TRBV2,-,TGTGCCAGCACCCTTCCTCGAGGGCAGAGTAACACCGGGGAGCTGTTTTTT,CASTLPRGQSNTGELFF
TRBD2,TRBJ2-7,TRBV6-1,once,TGTGCCAGCAGTGAAGGACTAGCGGAATTCTACGAGCAGTACTTC,CASSEGLAEFYEQYF
TRBD2,TRBJ2-7,TRBV5-1,-,TGCGCCAGCAGCTTGGACGGACTAGCGGGAGCCTACGAGCAGTACTTC,CASSLDGLAGAYEQYF
-,TRBJ2-3,TRBV9,once,TGTGCCAGCAGCGTAGAAGTGGGTTCAGATACGCAGTATTTT,CASSVEVGSDTQYF
-,TRBJ2-4,TRBV6-1,-,TGTGCCAGCAGTGAAGGAAGGATTATTGACATTCAGTACTTC,CASSEGRIIDIQYF
-,TRBJ2-7,TRBV5-4,few,TGTGCCAGCAGCTCGAGGACAGTCACCCGCGAGCAGTACTTC,CASSSRTVTREQYF
-,TRBJ1-2,TRBV29-1,-,TGCAGCGTTGAAGCGGGCCAGGGCCCTACCGCCTATGGCTACACCTTC,CSVEAGQGPTAYGYTF
-,TRBJ1-1,TRBV12-5,-,TGTGCTAGTGGTCCCCCCAGGGGAAGCGGGGAAGCTTTCTTT,CASGPPRGSGEAFF
TRBD1,TRBJ1-1,TRBV4-3,-,TGCGCCAGCACCCGGGGCCTACACAGGGGTGGAGCGAACACTGAAGCTTTCTTT,CASTRGLHRGGANTEAFF
TRBD1,TRBJ1-1,TRBV5-1,-,TGCGCCAGCAGCTTCAGATTCGGACAGGGGAACACTGAAGCTTTCTTT,CASSFRFGQGNTEAFF
-,TRBJ2-5,TRBV5-1,-,TGCGCCAGCAGCACCAACCCCCGGGGGCAGAAAGAGACCCAGTACTTC,CASSTNPRGQKETQYF
-,TRBJ2-3,TRBV7-6,few,TGTGCCAGCAGCTTAGCTGGCGGAATCAACACAGATACGCAGTATTTT,CASSLAGGINTDTQYF
-,TRBJ2-2,TRBV5-4,-,TGTGCCAGCAGTTCCGGCCTAACCGGGGAGCTGTTTTTT,CASSSGLTGELFF
-,TRBJ2-5,TRBV14,-,TGTGCCAGCAGCCAACTCACAGGGTTCCAAGAGACCCAGTACTTC,CASSQLTGFQETQYF
-,TRBJ2-6,TRBV2,-,TGTGCCAGCAGTGAAAGGCCCCCGGGCTCTGGGGCCAACGTCCTGACTTTC,CASSERPPGSGANVLTF
-,TRBJ1-5,TRBV15,-,TGTGCCACCAGCAGAAACAACGATCAGCCCCAGCATTTT,CATSRNNDQPQHF
-,TRBJ2-1,TRBV10-1,-,-,CASILGLADDNEQFF
TRBD1,TRBJ2-7,TRBV29-1,-,TGCAGCGGAAGACAGGGCCAAGCCTACGAGCAGTACTTC,CSGRQGQAYEQYF
TRBD1,TRBJ1-5,TRBV30,-,TGTGCCTGGAGTGTACAGGGGGCAAGCAATCAGCCCCAGCATTTT,CAWSVQGASNQPQHF
-,TRBJ1-1,TRBV28,few,TGTGCCAGCAGTTTATGGGGGGCGCGGGAGTCTGAAGCTTTCTTT,CASSLWGARESEAFF
-,TRBJ1-1,TRBV7-9,few,TGTGCCAGCAGCTTTGAGGGATTCACTGAAGCTTTCTTT,CASSFEGFTEAFF
TRBD1,TRBJ2-1,TRBV6-5,once,TGTGCCAGCAGTTACGGACAGGGAACCTACAATGAGCAGTTCTTC,CASSYGQGTYNEQFF
-,TRBJ2-1,TRBV19,-,TGTGCCAGTAGTATAGGGGAGTACAATGAGCAGTTCTTC,CASSIGEYNEQFF
TRBD1,TRBJ1-1,TRBV7-8,-,TGTGCCAGCAGCCCCAGACAGGGGCCCTCTTCGGAAGCTTTCTTT,CASSPRQGPSSEAFF
TRBD1,TRBJ1-1,TRBV6-1,-,TGTGCCAGCAGTGACCGGGACAGGTTCATGAACACTGAAGCTTTCTTT,CASSDRDRFMNTEAFF
-,TRBJ2-1,TRBV28,-,TGTGCCAGCAGTCCGGCGGGGGCCTCCTACAATGAGCAGTTCTTC,CASSPAGASYNEQFF
-,TRBJ2-1,TRBV4-3,-,TGCGCCAGCAGCCTGGGAGAGCGAAGTATCGGCAATGAGCAGTTCTTC,CASSLGERSIGNEQFF
-,TRBJ2-7,TRBV5-5,few,TGTGCCAGCAGCCGTGGTTGGGGGTACGGCTCCTACGAGCAGTACTTC,CASSRGWGYGSYEQYF
-,TRBJ2-2,TRBV7-2,-,TGTGCCAGCAGCCGGCGTGTTGCCGGGAACCCGAGCACCGGGGAGCTGTTTTTT,CASSRRVAGNPSTGELFF
-,TRBJ2-3,TRBV15,-,TGTGCCACCAGCAACAGGGTCCGGTCTAGCACAGATACGCAGTATTTT,CATSNRVRSSTDTQYF
-,TRBJ2-1,TRBV2,-,TGTGCCAGCAGTGATGCTCGGGACCCGATATACAATGAGCAGTTCTTC,CASSDARDPIYNEQFF
-,TRBJ1-2,TRBV6-1,-,TGTGCCAGCAGTGAAGCGGGTCTGGCAGGGGTTTTATTAGGCTACACCTTC,CASSEAGLAGVLLGYTF
-,TRBJ1-3,TRBV29-1,-,TGCAGCGCCTATGGAGGGGAAGGAGGAAACACCATATATTTT,CSAYGGEGGNTIYF
TRBD2,TRBJ2-5,TRBV5-1,-,TGCGCCAGCAGCTTGGTAGCGGGGGCCCAAGAGACCCAGTACTTC,CASSLVAGAQETQYF
TRBD2,TRBJ2-1,TRBV23-1,-,TGCGCCAGCAGTCAATCCCGGGTTTTAGCGGGAGAGCCGGGCCAGCATGAGCAGTTCTTC,CASSQSRVLAGEPGQHEQFF
TRBD2,TRBJ2-5,TRBV19,-,TGTGCCAGTAGTATAGATCTAGCGGGAGGGCCAGAGACCCAGTACTTC,CASSIDLAGGPETQYF
-,TRBJ1-1,TRBV4-1,-,TGCGCCAGCAGCCAAGGGGGTCGGGGGCGAGGCACTGAAGCTTTCTTT,CASSQGGRGRGTEAFF
TRBD1,TRBJ2-3,TRBV29-1,-,TGCAGCGTTGACTGGACGGGACAGGGGGGGGCAGATACGCAGTATTTT,CSVDWTGQGGADTQYF
-,TRBJ1-2,TRBV28,few,TGTGCCAGCAGTTTGGGTTTATCGATTCAAGGGAGGGATGGCTACACCTTC,CASSLGLSIQGRDGYTF
-,TRBJ2-6,TRBV6-5,few,TGTGCCAGCAGTTACTCGATTAGGCCCGGGGCCAACGTCCTGACTTTC,CASSYSIRPGANVLTF
TRBD1,TRBJ1-4,TRBV4-1,-,TGCGCCAGCAGCCGACTATTCCCCGTTCTCGGCAGGGGGATTGAAAAACTGTTTTTT,CASSRLFPVLGRGIEKLFF
-,TRBJ2-7,TRBV11-3,once,TGTGCCAGCAGCCGCGGGACAGTTTACGAGCAGTACTTC,CASSRGTVYEQYF
-,TRBJ1-1,TRBV6-1,-,TGTGCCAGCAGTACCGGGACATCAGCTTTCTTT,CASSTGTSAFF
-,TRBJ2-5,TRBV9,-,TGTGCCAGCAGCCTCTCGGCAGGGGGGGTGGAAGAGACCCAGTACTTC,CASSLSAGGVEETQYF
-,TRBJ2-2,TRBV5-4,-,TGTGCCAGCAGCAGTATGACTAGTTTCCCCGGGGAGCTGTTTTTT,CASSSMTSFPGELFF
TRBD1,TRBJ2-7,TRBV27,-,TGTGCCAGCAGCCCGGGGACAGGGGGATACTACGAGCAGTACTTC,CASSPGTGGYYEQYF
TRBD2,TRBJ2-3,TRBV30,-,TGTGCCTGGAGTGTATCGAGCGGGAGTGCAGATACGCAGTATTTT,CAWSVSSGSADTQYF